Shown below are 28 T cell receptor beta chains from a single sample sequenced in a study of spatial heterogeneity in lung cancer. The time point denotes: sample taken at primary tumor resection. Findings and caveats of the study: Expanded intratumoral alpha and beta TCR counts tracked tumor mutation counts.

Each CDR3 protein gets one entry after TCRdb re-called the 5' RACE reads with MiXCR. Here the sample spans 15,000 to 20,000 distinct CDR3 sequences, roughly 6.5% being singletons. Their specific antigens are unknown. The material sequenced was lung tumor tissue, taken at surgery. The receptor source for this set is a female donor with early-stage non-small cell lung cancer.

This clonotype was seen a handful of times. The chain links TRBV28 to TRBJ1-5, with D uncertain. Germline V CDR1 and CDR2: MDHEN, SYDVKM. Trimming left V 6 bases short and J 0 bases short, with 6 bases between. The CDR3 has 13 amino acids. The CDR3 is CASREYSNQPQHF. The CDR3 DNA sequence: TGTGCCAGCAGGGAGTATAGCAATCAGCCCCAGCATTTT.

The table lists this clonotype with many counts. The chain combines TRBV30 with TRBJ2-6; TRBD1 might be the D (7 bases). V lost 4 bases, J lost 2 bases, and 12 bases lay in between. Germline assignment: CDR1 GTSNPN and CDR2 SVGIG (reference sequence). The CDR3 is 15 residues long. The CDR3 sequence: CAWKEGAAGANVLTF. For the CDR3, the DNA is TGTGCCTGGAAGGAGGGGGCTGCTGGGGCCAACGTCCTGACTTTC.

This clonotype turned up a few times. The chain combines TRBV7-9 with TRBJ2-2, with unresolved D. The CDR3 is made up of 15 amino acids. Trimming left V 0 bases short and J 0 bases short, with 5 bases between. Germline V gene sequence: CDR1 SEHNR, CDR2 FQNEAQ (reference sequence). The CDR3 loop reads CASSLAGSNTGELFF. Here the CDR3 DNA reads TGTGCCAGCAGCTTAGCGGGATCGAACACCGGGGAGCTGTTTTTT.

This clonotype was counted at least ten times. The rearrangement uses TRBV30 and TRBJ1-1; 8 bases fit TRBD1. The CDR3 is 16 amino acids. CDR1 and CDR2 from the germline V gene are GTSNPN and SVGIG (reference sequence). The trim removed 5 bases at V and 1 base at J, leaving 12 bases unmatched. CDR3 in DNA: TGTGCCTGGTGCCCCGATCCACAGGGGGGGAACACTGAAGCTTTCTTT. Translated: CAWCPDPQGGNTEAFF.

Judged by abundance, this clonotype is medium-sized. V is TRBV6-2 or TRBV6-3 and J is TRBJ2-1; unclear D gene. This CDR3 region has 11 residues. Germline CDR1 and CDR2: MNHEY and SVGEGT. Trimming took 3 bases from V and 13 from J, leaving 10 bases between them. In nucleotides, the CDR3 is TGTGCCAGCAGTTATGGGCCAGCCCAGTTCTTC. Protein: CASSYGPAQFF.

This clonotype has ten or more counts. The chain couples TRBV6-1 to TRBJ2-1, with 11 bases identical to TRBD2. The germline V gene encodes CDR1 MNHNS and CDR2 SASEGT. J lost 6 bases, V lost 7 bases, and 14 bases had no gene match. CDR3 length: 17 amino acids. The CDR3 sequence is CASILIRTSGSLNEQFF. The CDR3 coding sequence is TGTGCCAGCATCCTGATCAGAACTAGCGGGAGTCTCAATGAGCAGTTCTTC.

V usage is TRBV28 and J usage is TRBJ2-5; 9 bases are shared with TRBD1. The ends lost 6 bases at V and 5 bases at J; junction bases unmatched: 7. CDR3 length: 14 residues. Per the germline V gene, CDR1 is MDHEN and CDR2 is SYDVKM. Here the CDR3 reads CASSEKDRGETQYF. CDR3 bases: TGTGCCAGCAGCGAGAAGGACAGGGGCGAGACCCAGTACTTC.

This clonotype was counted a few times. The chain couples TRBV20-1 to TRBJ2-2; D possibly corresponds to TRBD2 (6 bases). Germline V gives CDR1 DFQATT, CDR2 SNEGSKA (reference sequence). The CDR3 runs 12 residues. The V end was cut by 5 bases, the J end by 6 bases, with 10 bases between. The CDR3 here is CSAFGEAGELFF. The CDR3 coding sequence is TGCAGTGCTTTCGGGGAGGCCGGGGAGCTGTTTTTT.

This clonotype was seen a few times. The chain uses TRBV3-1 and TRBJ1-3, with D hard to call. The CDR3 is made up of 14 amino acids. Germline assignment: CDR1 LGHDT and CDR2 YNNKEL (reference sequence). V shed 4 bases and J shed 4 bases, with 11 bases lying between them. The CDR3 sequence: CASSPLRAGNTIYF. Written as DNA, the CDR3 is TGTGCCAGCAGCCCACTCCGGGCGGGAAACACCATATATTTT.

This clonotype was seen at least ten times. The genes are TRBV20-1 and TRBJ2-7; tentatively, D is TRBD1 or TRBD2 (6 bases each). Between the trimmed V and J ends, which lost 3 bases and 7 bases, there was a span of 13 bases. This CDR3 has 12 amino acids. Germline V gene lookup returns CDR1 DFQATT and CDR2 SNEGSKA (reference sequence). CDR3 bases: TGCAGTGCTAGGCGGGGCAGGGGAGAGCAGTACTTC. This codes for CSARRGRGEQYF.

This clonotype was seen a handful of times. J is TRBJ1-3 and V is TRBV2; D gene unclear. Germline loops: CDR1 SNHLY, CDR2 FYNNEI. The ends were cut back, 7 bases at V and 2 bases at J, with 9 bases in the middle. CDR3 length equals 13 residues. The CDR3 DNA sequence: TGTGCCAGCACAAGACTGGCTGGAAACACCATATATTTT. It yields the protein CASTRLAGNTIYF.

In this sample, this clonotype is medium-sized (0.01 to 0.1%). V is TRBV4-3 and J is TRBJ2-1; weak D call: TRBD2 (5 bases). The germline gives CDR1 LGHNA, CDR2 YSLEER. The CDR3 extends over 17 amino acids. V was clipped by 0 bases and J by 0 bases, with 12 bases between them. CDR3 bases: TGCGCCAGCAGCCAAGACGGCGGGCGGAGCTCCTACAATGAGCAGTTCTTC. Protein product: CASSQDGGRSSYNEQFF.

This clonotype was recorded many times. This chain uses TRBV13 with TRBJ2-3; 10 bases map to TRBD1. Trimming removed 5 bases from V and 5 bases from J; junction bases left unmatched: 10. Germline V gene sequence: CDR1 PRHDT, CDR2 FYEKMQ (reference sequence). The CDR3 sequence is 16 residues long. The CDR3 DNA follows: TGTGCCAGCAGCCTATTCCGGGACAGGGGTATAGATACGCAGTATTTT. Amino acids: CASSLFRDRGIDTQYF.

This clonotype appeared many times. The V gene is TRBV5-4, the J gene TRBJ1-2; D may be TRBD1 (5 bases). The CDR3 has 13 amino acids. CDR1 is SGHNT and CDR2 is YYREEE in the germline V gene (reference sequence). V shed 3 bases and J shed 8 bases, with 14 bases lying between them. CDR3 nucleotide sequence: TGTGCCAGCAGCTGGCCTGGGGGTCAAGGCTACACCTTC. Its protein is CASSWPGGQGYTF.

At least ten counts were recorded for this clonotype. This chain links TRBV19 with TRBJ2-5, with D perhaps TRBD2 (6 bases). The length of the CDR3 is 14 residues. Deletions cut 4 bases from V and 1 base from J, with 10 bases between. In germline, CDR1 is LNHDA, CDR2 SQIVND (reference sequence). The CDR3 reads CASSNRRGQETQYF. The CDR3, as DNA: TGTGCCAGTAGTAACCGGCGGGGCCAAGAGACCCAGTACTTC.

This clonotype was detected many times. V and J are TRBV12-3 or TRBV12-4 and TRBJ1-1, with unresolved D. This CDR3 region has 13 residues. The V and J ends lost 3 bases and 1 base respectively, with 6 bases between them. The CDR3 bases are TGTGCCAGCAGTTTTCGGGGGAACACTGAAGCTTTCTTT. Protein sequence: CASSFRGNTEAFF.

This clonotype was detected many times. The genes are TRBV20-1 and TRBJ2-5; 11 bases agree with TRBD2. The CDR3 loop spans 14 amino acids. CDR1 DFQATT and CDR2 SNEGSKA come from the germline V gene (reference sequence). V was pared by 3 bases and J by 6 bases, with 6 bases of the junction left unmatched. This CDR3 is CSASIGLAGKTQYF. In DNA, the CDR3 is TGCAGTGCTAGTATCGGACTAGCGGGCAAGACCCAGTACTTC.

This clonotype occurred many times. The V and J genes are TRBV19 and TRBJ2-2; 9 bases are shared with TRBD1. Germline V gene sequence: CDR1 LNHDA, CDR2 SQIVND (reference sequence). V lost 6 bases, J lost 5 bases, and 4 bases stayed unmatched. The CDR3 extends over 14 amino acids. CDR3: CASRGTGSTGELFF. In nucleotides, the CDR3 is TGTGCCAGTAGGGGGACAGGGTCGACCGGGGAGCTGTTTTTT.

The gene calls are TRBV11-2 and TRBJ2-6, with no clear D. The CDR3 runs 14 residues. Looked up from germline, CDR1 is SGHAT and CDR2 is FQNNGV. Deletions cut 5 bases from V and 0 bases from J, with 5 bases between. CDR3: CASSQNSGANVLTF. The CDR3 nucleotides are TGTGCCAGCAGCCAAAACTCTGGGGCCAACGTCCTGACTTTC. The full variable domain, completed using reference TRBV11-2 and TRBJ2-6, is EAGVAQSPRYKIIEKRQSVAFWCNPISGHATLYWYQQILGQGPKLLIQFQNNGVVDDSQLPKDRFSAERLKGVDSTLKIQPAKLEDSAVYLCASSQNSGANVLTFGAGSRLTVL.

The chain carries TRBV20-1 and TRBJ2-3; D is unresolved. V was cut by 4 bases and J by 1 base, with 12 bases left in between. Per germline, CDR1 DFQATT and CDR2 SNEGSKA (reference sequence). The CDR3 totals 14 residues. CDR3 DNA sequence: TGCAGTGCTACCCCGGAAGGCCGCACAGATACGCAGTATTTT. The encoded protein is CSATPEGRTDTQYF.

This clonotype showed up just a few times. The chain combines TRBV12-3 or TRBV12-4 with TRBJ2-5; tentatively, D is TRBD1 (6 bases). This CDR3 has 14 residues. Trimming removed 2 bases from V and 2 bases from J, with 9 bases in between. The CDR3 nucleotides read TGTGCCAGCAGTTTATCCAGGGGACAAGAGACCCAGTACTTC. Its translation: CASSLSRGQETQYF.

Relative to its sample, this clonotype is medium-sized. DNA of the CDR3: TGTGCCAGCAGTTCCCGGGGATCTGAAGCTTTCTTT. Translating it yields CASSSRGSEAFF. This chain uses TRBV28 with TRBJ1-1; D call uncertain. Germline assignment: CDR1 MDHEN and CDR2 SYDVKM. There are 12 residues in the CDR3. The V end lost 4 bases, the J end lost 6 bases, and 9 bases lay between the germline ends.

This clonotype was seen ten or more times. The chain is built from TRBV12-3 or TRBV12-4 and TRBJ1-2; D perhaps matches TRBD1 (5 bases). This CDR3 spans 13 amino acids. Trimming shortened V by 3 bases and J by 4 bases, and 9 bases separated the two germline ends. This chain's CDR3 is CASSFGGGYGYTF. In nucleotides, the CDR3 is TGTGCCAGCAGTTTTGGGGGGGGCTATGGCTACACCTTC.

This clonotype qualifies as medium-sized. The chain joins TRBV4-3 to TRBJ2-7, with 12 bases matching TRBD2. CDR1 LGHNA and CDR2 YSLEER come from the germline V gene. This CDR3 is 15 amino acids long. V gave up 4 bases and J gave up 3 bases; unmatched junction bases: 4. CDR3 DNA sequence: TGCGCCAGCAGCCCAGAGACTAGCGGGAGCTACGAGCAGTACTTC. Encoded protein: CASSPETSGSYEQYF.

This clonotype came up many times. Germline and junction disagree at one end, which may indicate a read error. The V gene is TRBV9, the J gene TRBJ2-3, with TRBD2 matching 9 bases. Germline V gene lookup returns CDR1 SGDLS and CDR2 YYNGEE. This CDR3 comprises 14 residues. The CDR3 bases are TGTGCCAGCAGCGGGGGGACTAGCAAAGATACGCAGTATTTT. Translated, it gives CASSGGTSKDTQYF.

This clonotype was seen ten or more times. The rearrangement uses TRBV7-2 and TRBJ1-1, with 8 bases that match TRBD1. The germline V gene has CDR1 SGHTA and CDR2 FQGNSA. The CDR3 is made up of 15 amino acids. V lost 3 bases, J lost 2 bases, and 5 bases stayed unmatched. As DNA, the CDR3 is TGTGCCAGCAGCTTCCAGGGGGCGAGAAACACTGAAGCTTTCTTT. Amino acid sequence: CASSFQGARNTEAFF.

This clonotype was detected many times. CDR3 amino acids: CASSRLAGVLGTQYF. CDR3 nucleotides: TGTGCCAGCAGCCGACTAGCGGGAGTTCTTGGGACCCAGTACTTC. The chain couples TRBV2 to TRBJ2-5; 12 nucleotides agree with TRBD2. The V gene end was trimmed by 6 bases and the J gene end by 7 bases; junction bases not matched to a gene: 9. The CDR3 runs to 15 residues. CDR1 SNHLY and CDR2 FYNNEI come from the germline V gene.

This clonotype has a count of ten or more. The genes are TRBV28 and TRBJ2-1; D possibly corresponds to TRBD1 (5 bases). CDR1 MDHEN and CDR2 SYDVKM come from the germline V gene. This CDR3 contains 13 residues. V was shortened by 4 bases and J by 4 bases, with 8 bases between the two germline ends. The CDR3 loop is CASSSTAYNEQFF. The DNA of the CDR3 is TGTGCCAGCAGTTCGACAGCTTACAATGAGCAGTTCTTC.